What follows are 30 T cell receptor beta chains derived from one specimen sequenced in a study of metastatic and nonmetastatic thyroid tumors. TCRdb redid the clone calls on the PCR reads using MiXCR. Of some 93,000 clones listed, about 13% are singletons. No patient received treatment before thyroid surgery. Sequencing was carried out using blood. The receptors stem from a female donor with papillary thyroid cancer or a benign thyroid nodule (not recorded which). Some clones in this sample may be carry-over from other donors' samples.

This clone was counted many times. This chain connects TRBV27 to TRBJ2-5; 12 bases agree with TRBD2. With 6 bases clipped from V and 4 bases from J, the junction kept 3 bases outside the gene matches. CDR1 MNHEY and CDR2 SMNVEV come from the germline V gene (reference sequence). This CDR3 has 14 amino acids. Written as DNA, the CDR3 is TGTGCCAGCAGAAAACTAGCGGGAGGAGAGACCCAGTACTTC. Translated, it gives CASRKLAGGETQYF.

Ten or more counts support this clone. The V and J genes are TRBV6-6 and TRBJ1-1; D gene uncertain. The V gene's germline CDR1 is MNHNY and CDR2 SVGAGI (reference sequence). V lost 3 bases to trimming and J lost 3 bases, with 5 bases between them. This CDR3 spans 12 amino acids. Here the CDR3 DNA reads TGTGCCAGCAGTTATTCGGACACTGAAGCTTTCTTT. It translates to CASSYSDTEAFF.

This clone has ten or more counts. The chain links TRBV5-1 to TRBJ2-2; D is uncertain. The CDR3 runs to 16 residues. Trimming took 4 bases from V and 2 from J, leaving 15 bases between them. CDR1 is SGHRS and CDR2 is YFSETQ in the germline V gene. The CDR3 spells CASSHINRGNTGELFF. CDR3 nucleotides: TGCGCCAGCAGCCACATAAATAGAGGAAACACCGGGGAGCTGTTTTTT.

As to this clone: This clone may be a read error of a much larger clone one base away. The genes are TRBV24-1 and TRBJ2-6; no definite D call. This CDR3 comprises 16 residues. Germline lookup yields CDR1 KGHDR and CDR2 SFDVKD. CDR3 in amino acids: CAASDYRGAGANVLTF. The CDR3 DNA is TGTGCCGCCAGTGATTATCGCGGCGCTGGGGCCAACGTCCTGACTTTC.

There are many counts of this clone. The same CDR3 can be traced to other DNA sequences in this sample. The V call is TRBV18, the J call TRBJ2-5, with no clear D. The V and J ends lost 3 bases and 1 base respectively, with 6 bases between them. Germline V gene data show CDR1 as KGHSH and CDR2 as LQKENI. This CDR3 comprises 13 residues. CDR3 bases: TGTGCCAGCTCACCGGGTGCCCAAGAGACCCAGTACTTC. This codes for CASSPGAQETQYF.

This clone was picked up many times. This chain joins TRBV15 and TRBJ2-7; D is possibly TRBD1 or TRBD2 (5 bases each). With 3 bases removed from V and 6 bases from J, the gap between germline ends came to 18 bases. The CDR3 has 15 residues. Germline CDR1 is LNHNV and CDR2 is YYDKDF (reference sequence). The CDR3 nucleotides read TGTGCCACCAGCAGCCCGGGGCTTGGGGATCGCGAGCAGTACTTC. Its protein product is CATSSPGLGDREQYF.

This clone was recorded many times. In DNA, the CDR3 is TGCGCCAGCAGAGAACAGGGGGCTGGCTACGAGCAGTACTTC. Encoded protein: CASREQGAGYEQYF. V is TRBV10-2 and J is TRBJ2-7; TRBD1 agrees at 9 bases. Germline assignment: CDR1 WSHSY and CDR2 SAAADI. CDR3 size: 14 residues. Trimming took 6 bases from V and 3 from J; bases not matched to a gene: 6.

This clone was recorded at least ten times. J is TRBJ2-3 and V is TRBV18; D is perhaps TRBD2 (5 bases). Germline V gives CDR1 KGHSH, CDR2 LQKENI. The ends were cut back, 2 bases at V and 1 base at J, with 10 bases in the middle. The CDR3 is 15 amino acids. CDR3 amino acids: CASSPSARGTDTQYF. As DNA, the CDR3 is TGTGCCAGCTCACCATCGGCGCGGGGCACAGATACGCAGTATTTT.

This clone was seen ten or more times. J is TRBJ2-7 and V is TRBV10-1; D uncertain. The germline CDR1 and CDR2 sequences are WNHNN and SYGVQD (reference sequence). V was shortened by 9 bases and J by 3 bases, with 18 bases between the two germline ends. The CDR3 loop spans 14 amino acids. For the CDR3, the DNA is TGCGCCAGTGGAATCAGTGATGGGGTCTACGAGCAGTACTTC. As protein: CASGISDGVYEQYF.

This clone was seen at least ten times. The chain combines TRBV30 with TRBJ1-1, with D uncertain. The CDR3 consists of 16 residues. Trimming shortened V by 3 bases and J by 2 bases, and 19 bases separated the two germline ends. The germline gives CDR1 GTSNPN, CDR2 SVGIG (reference sequence). CDR3 region: CAWRGVKLLQNTEAFF. The CDR3 nucleotides read TGTGCCTGGAGAGGTGTAAAGCTCCTCCAAAACACTGAAGCTTTCTTT.

This clone showed up many times. The chain has TRBV27 and TRBJ1-2; TRBD1 might be the D (5 bases). Germline V CDR1 and CDR2: MNHEY, SMNVEV (reference sequence). Trimming removed 3 bases from V and 4 bases from J, with 9 bases in between. The CDR3 extends over 13 amino acids. CDR3 DNA: TGTGCCAGCAGTTTTGGGGCAGCCTATGGCTACACCTTC. Translation: CASSFGAAYGYTF.

The chain is built from TRBV20-1 and TRBJ2-1; D remains unclear. The CDR3 has 13 amino acids. Deletions cut 6 bases from V and 7 bases from J, with 16 bases between. From germline, CDR1 is DFQATT and CDR2 SNEGSKA (reference sequence). Here the CDR3 reads CSAPSAGWNEQFF. As DNA, the CDR3 is TGCAGTGCCCCCTCGGCCGGTTGGAATGAGCAGTTCTTC.

The table lists this clone with many counts. V usage is TRBV19 and J usage is TRBJ1-1, with a possible D match to TRBD1 (5 bases). This CDR3 region has 13 residues. Germline V gene sequence: CDR1 LNHDA, CDR2 SQIVND (reference sequence). V was trimmed by 5 bases and J by 4 bases, leaving 11 bases between them. CDR3 coding DNA: TGTGCCAGTAGTCCAGGGTACGGCACTGAAGCTTTCTTT. Translation gives CASSPGYGTEAFF.

This clone was counted many times. The chain is built from TRBV19 and TRBJ2-2; D may be TRBD2 (5 bases). The ends were cut back, 8 bases at V and 6 bases at J, with 10 bases in the middle. The length of the CDR3 is 12 residues. Germline CDR1 and CDR2: LNHDA and SQIVND (reference sequence). CDR3 protein: CASSRESGELFF. The CDR3 DNA reads TGTGCCAGTTCGAGGGAATCCGGGGAGCTGTTTTTT.

Many counts were recorded for this clone. The chain has TRBV6-7 and TRBJ1-2; 8 bases are shared with TRBD1. TRBV6-7 is an open reading frame whose function is uncertain. The V segment lost 0 bases and the J segment 2 bases; nucleotides outside the gene matches: 2. CDR3 length: 15 residues. CDR3 DNA sequence: TGTGCCAGCAGTTACTCAGGACAGGGAAACTATGGCTACACCTTC. It yields the protein CASSYSGQGNYGYTF.

As to this clone: One end of the junction does not line up with germline, which may come from a read error. The chain recombines TRBV2 with TRBJ1-1; no reliable D call. Germline CDR1 is SNHLY and CDR2 is FYNNEI. The CDR3 has 10 residues. CDR3 nucleotide sequence: TGTGTCAGCGGAGAGTATGAAGCTTTCTTT. It codes for CVSGEYEAFF.

This clone was seen only once. At one end, the junction sequence differs from germline, possibly due to a read error. The chain uses TRBV20-1 and TRBJ2-7; D is possibly TRBD1 (6 bases). This CDR3 has 15 residues. The germline CDR1 and CDR2 sequences are DFQATT and SNEGSKA (reference sequence). CDR3 residues: CSASTGTRRSYEQYF. The CDR3 region has the DNA TGCAGTGCTAGCACCGGGACACGACGCTCCTATGAGCAGTACTTC.

This clone has ten or more counts. The chain uses TRBV13 and TRBJ2-7, with D uncertain. The germline gives CDR1 PRHDT, CDR2 FYEKMQ (reference sequence). V dropped 3 bases and J dropped 2 bases, with 14 bases sitting between them. The CDR3 has 15 residues. The CDR3 sequence is CASSFTGRGAYEQYF. Written as DNA, the CDR3 is TGTGCCAGCAGCTTCACCGGTCGTGGGGCCTACGAGCAGTACTTC.

This clone showed up many times. The rearrangement joins TRBV20-1 to TRBJ2-3; 10 bases are a match to TRBD2. The germline gives CDR1 DFQATT, CDR2 SNEGSKA (reference sequence). V gave up 1 base and J gave up 2 bases; unmatched junction bases: 6. The CDR3 runs 16 residues. This CDR3 is CSARAWTSGDTDTQYF. The DNA of the CDR3 is TGCAGTGCTAGAGCCTGGACTAGCGGAGACACAGATACGCAGTATTTT.

This clone was counted many times. The chain carries TRBV4-1 and TRBJ1-2, with a possible D match to TRBD1 (5 bases). Germline lookup yields CDR1 MGHRA and CDR2 YSYEKL. The CDR3 consists of 16 residues. V shed 0 bases and J shed 4 bases, with 15 bases lying between them. CDR3 region: CASSQDWGWGSYGYTF. For the CDR3, the DNA is TGCGCCAGCAGCCAAGATTGGGGGTGGGGGTCCTATGGCTACACCTTC.

This clone has a count of ten or more. The genes are TRBV7-3 and TRBJ1-1, with D possibly TRBD1 on 5 matching bases. Germline V gene lookup returns CDR1 SGHTA and CDR2 FQGTGA. The CDR3 totals 17 residues. The V and J ends lost 2 bases and 6 bases respectively, with 22 bases between them. In DNA, the CDR3 is TGTGCCAGCAGCTTAGAATCGGGACCCGGGACGGGCGCTGAAGCTTTCTTT. This translates into CASSLESGPGTGAEAFF.

This clone was counted ten times or more. This rearrangement joins TRBV28 to TRBJ2-7, with a possible D match to TRBD2 (6 bases). Trimming took 1 base from V and 5 from J, leaving 12 bases between them. The CDR3 spans 14 residues. CDR1 is MDHEN, CDR2 SYDVKM, per germline. The CDR3 here is CASSLLGREDEQYF. The CDR3 nucleotides are TGTGCCAGCAGTTTATTGGGCAGGGAGGACGAGCAGTACTTC.

The V call is TRBV20-1, the J call TRBJ2-7; 8 bases are shared with TRBD2. The germline V gene has CDR1 DFQATT and CDR2 SNEGSKA (reference sequence). This CDR3 contains 13 residues. After removal of 5 bases from V and 4 bases from J, the junction contained 7 bases not matched to a gene. DNA of the CDR3: TGCAGTGCTGGACTAGCTGTAAGGTACGAGCAGTACTTC. Amino acids: CSAGLAVRYEQYF.

This clone was found many times. The V call is TRBV12-3 or TRBV12-4, the J call TRBJ1-1, with unresolved D. Deletions cut 8 bases from V and 1 base from J, with 17 bases between. The CDR3 is made up of 15 amino acids. The CDR3 reads CASSLRQGSNTEAFF. The CDR3 DNA sequence: TGTGCCAGCTCCTTACGTCAAGGTTCGAACACTGAAGCTTTCTTT.

A few counts support this clone. CDR3 loop: CAIRRTGTGVYEQYF. In DNA, the CDR3 is TGTGCCATCAGACGGACGGGGACAGGGGTGTACGAGCAGTACTTC. This sequence joins TRBV6-1 and TRBJ2-7; the match to TRBD1 covers 10 bases. Germline CDR1 is MNHNS and CDR2 is SASEGT. CDR3 length: 15 amino acids. Germline trimming cut 10 bases from V and 4 bases from J; bases unmatched to any gene: 13.

In this sample, this clone turned up many times. The chain uses TRBV14 and TRBJ2-7; D possibly uses TRBD1 or TRBD2 (5 bases each). The germline gives CDR1 SGHDN, CDR2 FVKESK. CDR3 size: 15 residues. V was trimmed by 0 bases and J by 3 bases, leaving 12 bases between them. The CDR3 nucleotides read TGTGCCAGCAGCCAAGACGGGAACAGGTTCTACGAGCAGTACTTC. Translating gives CASSQDGNRFYEQYF.

V is TRBV27 and J is TRBJ1-5; 7 bases map to TRBD1. The germline V gene has CDR1 MNHEY and CDR2 SMNVEV (reference sequence). V shed 9 bases and J 0 bases; nucleotides not matched to a gene: 17. This CDR3 contains 18 residues. The CDR3 nucleotides read TGTGCCAGTTCTCACTTGGGACAGAGAATCGGTAGCAATCAGCCCCAGCATTTT. Translating it yields CASSHLGQRIGSNQPQHF.

This clone was recorded many times. The chain recombines TRBV9 with TRBJ2-5, with 7 bases aligning to TRBD2. Trimming took 2 bases from V and 5 from J; bases not matched to a gene: 3. The germline V gene encodes CDR1 SGDLS and CDR2 YYNGEE. The CDR3 contains 13 residues. The CDR3 nucleotides are TGTGCCAGCAGCGTTACGGGAGGTGAGACCCAGTACTTC. It yields the protein CASSVTGGETQYF.

This clone was seen ten or more times. The V gene is TRBV2, the J gene TRBJ2-3; D is unclear. V was clipped by 6 bases and J by 4 bases, with 8 bases between them. Germline CDR1 is SNHLY and CDR2 is FYNNEI. CDR3 length: 12 residues. CDR3 in DNA: TGTGCCAGCAGGCTAGGTGCAGATACGCAGTATTTT. This gives the protein CASRLGADTQYF.

This clone turned up a few times. The genes are TRBV12-3 or TRBV12-4 and TRBJ2-7; 8 bases fit TRBD1. The CDR3 consists of 15 residues. The trim removed 6 bases at V and 6 bases at J, leaving 13 bases unmatched. The CDR3 is CASRPYGGRGREQYF. The CDR3 DNA reads TGTGCCAGCAGGCCTTACGGGGGCAGGGGGCGCGAGCAGTACTTC.